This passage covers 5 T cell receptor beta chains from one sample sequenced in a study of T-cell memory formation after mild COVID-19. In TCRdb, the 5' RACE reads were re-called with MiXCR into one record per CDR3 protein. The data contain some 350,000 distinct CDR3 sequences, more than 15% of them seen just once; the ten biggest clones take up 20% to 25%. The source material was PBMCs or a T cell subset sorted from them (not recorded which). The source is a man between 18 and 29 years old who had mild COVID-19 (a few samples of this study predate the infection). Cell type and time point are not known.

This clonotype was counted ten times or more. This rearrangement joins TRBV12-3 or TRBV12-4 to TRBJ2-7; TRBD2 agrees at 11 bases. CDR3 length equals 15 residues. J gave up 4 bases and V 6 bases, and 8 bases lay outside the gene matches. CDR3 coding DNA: TGTGCCAGCAGCCAGACTAGCGGGGCAGAGTACGAGCAGTACTTC. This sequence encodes CASSQTSGAEYEQYF.

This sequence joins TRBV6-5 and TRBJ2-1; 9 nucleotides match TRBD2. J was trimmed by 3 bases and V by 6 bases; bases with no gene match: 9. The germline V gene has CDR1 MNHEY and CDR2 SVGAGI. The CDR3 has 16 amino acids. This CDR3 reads CASSPASGGHYNEQFF. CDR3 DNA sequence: TGTGCCAGCAGCCCAGCCAGCGGGGGGCACTACAATGAGCAGTTCTTC.

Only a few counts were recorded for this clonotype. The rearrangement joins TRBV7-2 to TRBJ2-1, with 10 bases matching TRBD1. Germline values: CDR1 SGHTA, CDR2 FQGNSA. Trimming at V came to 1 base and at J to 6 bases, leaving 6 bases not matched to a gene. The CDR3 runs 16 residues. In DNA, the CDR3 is TGTGCCAGCAGCTTAGTGGGGACAGGGGCTGGCAATGAGCAGTTCTTC. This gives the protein CASSLVGTGAGNEQFF. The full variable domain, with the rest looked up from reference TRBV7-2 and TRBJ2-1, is GAGVSQSPSNKVTEKGKDVELRCDPISGHTALYWYRQSLGQGLEFLIYFQGNSAPDKSGLPSDRFSAERTGGSVSTLTIQRTQQEDSAVYLCASSLVGTGAGNEQFFGPGTRLTVL.

In DNA form, the CDR3 reads TGCAGCGTTGACATGAGAGGAACTGAAGCTTTCTTT. It translates to CSVDMRGTEAFF. The V call is TRBV29-1, the J call TRBJ1-1; D gene ambiguous. V lost 3 bases and J 5 bases, leaving 10 bases between the germline ends. From germline, CDR1 is SQVTM and CDR2 ANQGSEA. This CDR3 is built from 12 residues. Supplemented by reference TRBV29-1 and TRBJ1-1, the full variable domain reads SAVISQKPSRDICQRGTSLTIQCQVDSQVTMMFWYRQQPGQSLTLIATANQGSEATYESGFVIDKFPISRPNLTFSTLTVSNMSPEDSSIYLCSVDMRGTEAFFGQGTRLTVV.

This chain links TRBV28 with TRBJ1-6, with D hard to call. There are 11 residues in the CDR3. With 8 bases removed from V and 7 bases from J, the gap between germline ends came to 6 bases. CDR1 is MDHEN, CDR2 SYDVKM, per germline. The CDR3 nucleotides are TGTGCCAGCCTGGGGAATTCACCCCTCCACTTT. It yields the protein CASLGNSPLHF.